This record looks at one TCR beta chain sequence and its context. Its cognate antigen is unknown. Here immunoSEQ multiplex PCR was the method, and the copy in TCRdb shows in-frame clones only, minus some. This repertoire shows hundreds of thousands of clones, around three quarters found once; its top ten account for over 15%. The record originates from a study of cytotoxic CD8 clonotypes in ibrutinib-treated CLL. Study-wide points: Clonality measured at baseline exceeded age-matched healthy donors, tracking circulating CD8+ T-cell counts.

The CDR3 spans 16 residues. The germline V and J ends were trimmed by 5 bases and 1 base, with 17 bases remaining between them. Germline CDR1 reads SGHNT; CDR2 reads YENEEA. The receptor was isolated from a human donor with chronic lymphocytic leukemia. The chain employs TRBV11-3 and TRBJ2-5; the D gene is possibly TRBD2 (7 bases). This material consisted of PBMCs, taken after 24 months of ibrutinib treatment. The CDR3 bases are TGTGCCAGCAGCGACACTGGGGGGGGCCTCCAAGAGACCCAGTACTTC. Encoded protein: CASSDTGGGLQETQYF.